One sample yielded the 12 T cell receptor beta chains listed below, sequenced in a study of blood T cell repertoires in COVID-19. Profiling relied on immunoSEQ multiplex PCR, and the TCRdb table lists in-frame clones only, not all of them. Of about 94,000 clones listed, around 75% are singletons. Sequenced material: peripheral blood. These receptors originate from a man between 70 and 80 years old with COVID-19, enrolled during active disease.

The V gene is TRBV19, the J gene TRBJ1-5, with 10 bases fitting TRBD1. Germline CDR1 is LNHDA and CDR2 is SQIVND (reference sequence). The CDR3 has 16 amino acids. Losses at the gene ends were 5 bases for V and 7 bases for J; bases not matched to a gene: 11. The DNA of the CDR3 is TGTGCCAGTAGTGTTCCGGGACAGGGGCGCGGACAGCCCCAGCATTTT. Protein sequence: CASSVPGQGRGQPQHF.

The chain has TRBV5-4 and TRBJ2-1, with 9 bases that match TRBD2. CDR3 length equals 14 residues. Germline values: CDR1 SGHNT, CDR2 YYREEE (reference sequence). Trimming cost V 3 bases and J 7 bases; bases outside gene matches: 5. CDR3 region: CASSYPGLANEQFF. CDR3 coding DNA: TGTGCCAGCAGCTACCCGGGACTAGCAAATGAGCAGTTCTTC.

The chain is built from TRBV27 and TRBJ1-6; a weak D match, TRBD1 (5 bases). Germline V gene sequence: CDR1 MNHEY, CDR2 SMNVEV (reference sequence). V was clipped by 3 bases and J by 5 bases, with 20 bases between them. This CDR3 has 18 residues. The CDR3 DNA reads as TGTGCCAGCAGTTTTGCCCCCCCCTATTTGGGGCATAATTCACCCCTCCACTTT. The encoded protein is CASSFAPPYLGHNSPLHF.

The V call is TRBV6-5, the J call TRBJ2-1; 7 bases are a match to TRBD2. The germline V gene has CDR1 MNHEY and CDR2 SVGAGI. V lost 6 bases to trimming and J lost 2 bases; unmatched junction nucleotides: 7. There are 15 residues in the CDR3. This CDR3 reads CASRNGLGAYNEQFF. The CDR3 DNA follows: TGTGCCAGCAGAAACGGACTAGGGGCCTACAATGAGCAGTTCTTC.

The CDR3 loop is CASSYSKTSGAYEQYF. The CDR3 nucleotides are TGTGCCAGCAGTTACTCGAAGACTAGCGGGGCCTACGAGCAGTACTTC. J is TRBJ2-7 and V is TRBV6-2 or TRBV6-3, with 11 bases that match TRBD2. V was pared by 0 bases and J by 2 bases, with 3 bases of the junction left unmatched. The CDR3 runs to 16 residues. Looked up from germline, CDR1 is MNHEY and CDR2 is SVGEGT.

This clone was seen just once. V is TRBV6-5 and J is TRBJ2-1; 8 bases are shared with TRBD1. CDR3 length: 14 residues. V lost 6 bases and J lost 9; bases outside the gene matches: 10. Germline V lookup: CDR1 MNHEY, CDR2 SVGAGI. Here the CDR3 reads CASSRRTGQGEQFF. In DNA form, the CDR3 reads TGTGCCAGCAGCCGACGGACAGGGCAGGGTGAGCAGTTCTTC.

The chain links TRBV6-2 or TRBV6-3 to TRBJ1-3; the match to TRBD1 covers 7 bases. V lost 5 bases to trimming and J lost 0 bases; unmatched junction nucleotides: 7. CDR1 is MNHEY, CDR2 SVGEGT, per germline. The CDR3 consists of 16 residues. CDR3 sequence (DNA): TGTGCCAGCAGTCCGCCGGGACAGCTCTCTGGAAACACCATATATTTT. This codes for CASSPPGQLSGNTIYF.

This rearrangement joins TRBV19 to TRBJ1-2; D unclear. Germline V gene lookup returns CDR1 LNHDA and CDR2 SQIVND (reference sequence). The CDR3 runs 12 residues. The ends were cut back, 5 bases at V and 5 bases at J, with 9 bases in the middle. This CDR3 reads CASSFRLYGYTF. The CDR3 DNA sequence: TGTGCCAGTAGTTTTCGGTTATATGGCTACACCTTC.

This clone was detected ten times or more. The V call is TRBV24-1, the J call TRBJ2-5, with 10 bases fitting TRBD2. CDR1 KGHDR and CDR2 SFDVKD come from the germline V gene. With V trimmed by 3 bases and J by 4 bases, 7 bases remained unmatched. The CDR3 covers 16 residues. CDR3 in DNA: TGTGCCACCAGTGATGGCAAGGGACTAGCGAGAGAGACCCAGTACTTC. Residues: CATSDGKGLARETQYF.

CDR3 in amino acids: CASSPIGQGPANYGYTF. DNA of the CDR3: TGCGCCAGCAGCCCAATTGGACAGGGGCCAGCTAACTATGGCTACACCTTC. The chain carries TRBV4-1 and TRBJ1-2, with TRBD1 identical over 9 bases. The germline gives CDR1 MGHRA, CDR2 YSYEKL. The CDR3 consists of 17 residues. The V gene end was trimmed by 4 bases and the J gene end by 0 bases; junction bases not matched to a gene: 9.

This chain links TRBV11-3 with TRBJ2-2, with TRBD2 identical over 11 bases. Per the germline V gene, CDR1 is SGHNT and CDR2 is YENEEA. V shed 0 bases and J 4 bases; nucleotides not matched to a gene: 13. This CDR3 contains 20 residues. CDR3 DNA: TGTGCCAGCAGCTTAGAGGGGACCTTTTTAGGACTAGCGGGCACCGGGGAGCTGTTTTTT. This encodes CASSLEGTFLGLAGTGELFF.

This chain uses TRBV19 with TRBJ2-1; 10 bases align to TRBD2. Trimming cost V 2 bases and J 7 bases; bases outside gene matches: 8. Germline V lookup: CDR1 LNHDA, CDR2 SQIVND (reference sequence). The CDR3 is made up of 16 amino acids. CDR3 in DNA: TGTGCCAGTAGTATATCCCGAGCGGGAGGGTCAAATGAGCAGTTCTTC. As protein: CASSISRAGGSNEQFF. The whole variable domain, remainder taken from reference TRBV19 and TRBJ2-1, is DGGITQSPKYLFRKEGQNVTLSCEQNLNHDAMYWYRQDPGQGLRLIYYSQIVNDFQKGDIAEGYSVSREKKESFPLTVTSAQKNPTAFYLCASSISRAGGSNEQFFGPGTRLTVL.